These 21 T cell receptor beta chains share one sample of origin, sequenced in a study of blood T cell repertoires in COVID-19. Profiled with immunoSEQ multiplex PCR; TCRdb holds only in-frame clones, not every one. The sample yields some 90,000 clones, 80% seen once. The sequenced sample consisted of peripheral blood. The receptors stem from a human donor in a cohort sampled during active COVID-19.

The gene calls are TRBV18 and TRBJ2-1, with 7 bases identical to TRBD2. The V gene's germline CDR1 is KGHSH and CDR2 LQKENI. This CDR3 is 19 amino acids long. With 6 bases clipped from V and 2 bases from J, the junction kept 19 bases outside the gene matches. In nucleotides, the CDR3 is TGTGCCAGCTCTTCCCCGGGCCAGCGGGGCTACCAAACCTACAATGAGCAGTTCTTC. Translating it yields CASSSPGQRGYQTYNEQFF. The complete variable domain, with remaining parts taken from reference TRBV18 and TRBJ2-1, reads NAGVMQNPRHLVRRRGQEARLRCSPMKGHSHVYWYRQLPEEGLKFMVYLQKENIIDESGMPKERFSAEFPKEGPSILRIQQVVRGDSAAYFCASSSPGQRGYQTYNEQFFGPGTRLTVL.

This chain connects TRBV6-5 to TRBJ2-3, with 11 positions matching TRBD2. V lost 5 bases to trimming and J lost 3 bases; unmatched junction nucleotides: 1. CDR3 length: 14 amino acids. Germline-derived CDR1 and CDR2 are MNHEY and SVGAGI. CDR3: CASSRTSGTDTQYF. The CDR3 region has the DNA TGTGCCAGCAGTAGGACTAGCGGGACAGATACGCAGTATTTT.

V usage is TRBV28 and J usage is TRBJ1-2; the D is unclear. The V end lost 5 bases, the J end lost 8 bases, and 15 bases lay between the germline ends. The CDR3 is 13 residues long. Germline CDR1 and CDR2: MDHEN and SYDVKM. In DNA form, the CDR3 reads TGTGCCAGCAGTGCGGACTCCTCCAAGGGCTACACCTTC. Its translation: CASSADSSKGYTF.

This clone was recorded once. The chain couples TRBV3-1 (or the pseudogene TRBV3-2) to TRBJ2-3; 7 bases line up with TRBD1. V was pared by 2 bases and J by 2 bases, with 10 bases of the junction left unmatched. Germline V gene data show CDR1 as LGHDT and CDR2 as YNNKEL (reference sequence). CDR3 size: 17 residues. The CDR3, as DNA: TGTGCCAGCAGCCAACCCCGGGACAGCGAATTCACAGATACGCAGTATTTT. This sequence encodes CASSQPRDSEFTDTQYF.

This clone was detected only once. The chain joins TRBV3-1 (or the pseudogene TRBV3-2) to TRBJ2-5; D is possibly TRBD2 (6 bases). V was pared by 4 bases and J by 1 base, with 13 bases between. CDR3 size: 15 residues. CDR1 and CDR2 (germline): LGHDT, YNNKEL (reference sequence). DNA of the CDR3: TGTGCCAGCAGCCCATTCACTAGCCCCCAAGAGACCCAGTACTTC. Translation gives CASSPFTSPQETQYF.

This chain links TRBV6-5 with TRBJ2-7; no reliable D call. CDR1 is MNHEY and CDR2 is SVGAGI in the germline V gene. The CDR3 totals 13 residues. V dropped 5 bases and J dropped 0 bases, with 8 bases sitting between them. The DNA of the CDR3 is TGTGCCAGCAGTCAACAGCCCTCCTACGAGCAGTACTTC. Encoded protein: CASSQQPSYEQYF.

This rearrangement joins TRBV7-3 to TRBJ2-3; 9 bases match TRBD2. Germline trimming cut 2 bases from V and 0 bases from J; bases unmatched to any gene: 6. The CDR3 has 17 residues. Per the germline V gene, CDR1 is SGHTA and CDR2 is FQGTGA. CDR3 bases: TGTGCCAGCAGCTTAGCGGGAGGGGTCCCTAGCACAGATACGCAGTATTTT. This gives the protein CASSLAGGVPSTDTQYF.

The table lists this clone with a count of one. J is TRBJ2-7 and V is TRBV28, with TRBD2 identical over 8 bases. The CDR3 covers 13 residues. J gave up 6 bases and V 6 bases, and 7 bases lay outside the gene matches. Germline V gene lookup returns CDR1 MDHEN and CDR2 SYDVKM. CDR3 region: CASRYSGSSEQYF. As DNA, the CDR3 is TGTGCCAGCAGATACAGCGGGAGCTCCGAGCAGTACTTC.

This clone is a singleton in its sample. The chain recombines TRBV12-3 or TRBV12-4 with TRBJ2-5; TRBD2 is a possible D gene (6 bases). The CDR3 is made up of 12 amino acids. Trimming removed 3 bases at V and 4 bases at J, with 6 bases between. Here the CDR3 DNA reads TGTGCCAGCAGTTTCGGGGGAGAGACCCAGTACTTC. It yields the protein CASSFGGETQYF.

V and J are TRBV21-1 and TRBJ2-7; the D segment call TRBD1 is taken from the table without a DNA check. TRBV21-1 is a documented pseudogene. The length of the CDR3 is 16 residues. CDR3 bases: TGTGCCAGCCCACCTGGGAGGGACAGGGGGTTTTACGAGCAGTACTTC. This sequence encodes CASPPGRDRGFYEQYF.

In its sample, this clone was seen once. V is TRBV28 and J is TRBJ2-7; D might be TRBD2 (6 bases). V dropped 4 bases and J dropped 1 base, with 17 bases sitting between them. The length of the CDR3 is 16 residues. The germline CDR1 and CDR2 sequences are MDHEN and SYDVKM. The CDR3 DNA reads TGTGCCAGCAGTTCCCCCATTAAGGAGGGATCCTACGAGCAGTACTTC. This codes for CASSSPIKEGSYEQYF.

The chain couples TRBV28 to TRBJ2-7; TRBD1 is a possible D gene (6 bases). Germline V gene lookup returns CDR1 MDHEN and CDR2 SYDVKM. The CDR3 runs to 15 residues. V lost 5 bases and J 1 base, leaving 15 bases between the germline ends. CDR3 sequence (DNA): TGTGCCAGCAGTCCCCGGGCCAGGGGATCCTACGAGCAGTACTTC. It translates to CASSPRARGSYEQYF.

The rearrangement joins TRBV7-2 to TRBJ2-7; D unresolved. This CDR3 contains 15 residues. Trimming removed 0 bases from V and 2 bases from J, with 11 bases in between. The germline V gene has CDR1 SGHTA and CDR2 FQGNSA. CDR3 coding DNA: TGTGCCAGCAGCTTAGCCTTAGACACCCCCTACGAGCAGTACTTC. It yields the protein CASSLALDTPYEQYF.

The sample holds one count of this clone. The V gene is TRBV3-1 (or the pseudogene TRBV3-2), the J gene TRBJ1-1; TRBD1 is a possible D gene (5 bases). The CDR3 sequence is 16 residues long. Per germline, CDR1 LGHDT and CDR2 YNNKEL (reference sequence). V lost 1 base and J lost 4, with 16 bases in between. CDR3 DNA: TGTGCCAGCAGCCAAGGGGGCTGGGGGGGAAGCACTGAAGCTTTCTTT. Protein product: CASSQGGWGGSTEAFF.

CDR3 in DNA: TGTGCCAGCAGCTTGGTGGGGCGGCGCTACAATGAGCAGTTCTTC. It translates to CASSLVGRRYNEQFF. The chain couples TRBV5-6 to TRBJ2-1, with a weak D call TRBD1 (5 bases). The V gene lost 0 bases and the J gene lost 3 bases, with 10 bases spanning the gap. Germline V gene lookup returns CDR1 SGHDT and CDR2 YYEEEE. This CDR3 region has 15 residues.

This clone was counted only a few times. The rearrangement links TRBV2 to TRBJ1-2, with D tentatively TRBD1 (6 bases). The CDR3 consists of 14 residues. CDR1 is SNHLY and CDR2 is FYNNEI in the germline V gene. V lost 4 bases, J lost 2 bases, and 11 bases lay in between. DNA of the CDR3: TGTGCCAGCAGTGCTGACAGGACGAACTATGGCTACACCTTC. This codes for CASSADRTNYGYTF.

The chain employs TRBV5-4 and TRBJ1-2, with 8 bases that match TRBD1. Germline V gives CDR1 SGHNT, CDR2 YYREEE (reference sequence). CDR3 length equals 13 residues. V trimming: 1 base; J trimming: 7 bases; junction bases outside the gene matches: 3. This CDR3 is CASSLQGAIGYTF. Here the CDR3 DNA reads TGTGCCAGCAGCTTGCAGGGGGCGATTGGCTACACCTTC.

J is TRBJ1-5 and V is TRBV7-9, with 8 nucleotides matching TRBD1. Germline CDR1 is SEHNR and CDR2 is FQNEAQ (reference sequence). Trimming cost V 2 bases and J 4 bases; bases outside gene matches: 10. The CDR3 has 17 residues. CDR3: CASSLSRGTGDNQPQHF. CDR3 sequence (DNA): TGTGCCAGCAGCTTAAGTAGGGGGACAGGTGATAATCAGCCCCAGCATTTT.

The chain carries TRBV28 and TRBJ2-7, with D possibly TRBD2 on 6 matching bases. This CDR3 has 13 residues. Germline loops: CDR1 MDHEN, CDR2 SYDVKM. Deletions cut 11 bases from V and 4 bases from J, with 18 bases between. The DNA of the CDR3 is TGTGCCGCGGGGCGGCCGGGGTTATACGAGCAGTACTTC. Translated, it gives CAAGRPGLYEQYF.

CDR3 amino acids: CASSLYGRERSYEQYF. The CDR3 DNA follows: TGTGCCAGCAGCTTGTATGGCAGGGAAAGGTCCTACGAGCAGTACTTC. The V and J genes are TRBV5-6 and TRBJ2-7; the D gene is possibly TRBD1 (5 bases). The CDR3 totals 16 residues. V was cut by 1 base and J by 1 base, with 15 bases left in between. Germline CDR1 is SGHDT and CDR2 is YYEEEE.

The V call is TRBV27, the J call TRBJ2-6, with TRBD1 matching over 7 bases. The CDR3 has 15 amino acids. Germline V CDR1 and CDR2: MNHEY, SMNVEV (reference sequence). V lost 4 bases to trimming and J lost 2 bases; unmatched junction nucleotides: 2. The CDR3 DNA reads TGTGCCAGCAGTTCCACAGGGGCTGGGGCCAACGTCCTGACTTTC. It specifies CASSSTGAGANVLTF.